This entry lists 27 T cell receptor beta chains sequenced from one sample in a study of cytotoxic CD8 clonotypes in ibrutinib-treated CLL. Generated by immunoSEQ multiplex PCR, the TCRdb table keeps only in-frame clones and is missing some. The table lists fewer than 90,000 clones, around 68% of them singletons. The input for sequencing was PBMCs, taken after 12 months of ibrutinib treatment. The source of these receptors is a human donor with chronic lymphocytic leukemia.

V and J are TRBV6-5 and TRBJ2-5; TRBD1 or TRBD2 may be the D gene (5 bases each). The CDR3 is 15 amino acids. Germline V lookup: CDR1 MNHEY, CDR2 SVGAGI. Between the trimmed V and J ends, which lost 5 bases and 5 bases, there was a span of 18 bases. The CDR3 loop is CASSQQASRGETQYF. The CDR3 DNA follows: TGTGCCAGCAGTCAACAGGCGTCTCGAGGGGAGACCCAGTACTTC.

V and J are TRBV19 and TRBJ2-1; D may be TRBD1 (7 bases). The germline CDR1 and CDR2 sequences are LNHDA and SQIVND (reference sequence). V was cut by 4 bases and J by 7 bases, with 14 bases left in between. The CDR3 sequence is 14 residues long. The CDR3 DNA sequence: TGTGCCAGTAGTACAGGGGGGTATGAGAATGAGCAGTTCTTC. It specifies CASSTGGYENEQFF. The whole variable domain, remainder taken from reference TRBV19 and TRBJ2-1, is DGGITQSPKYLFRKEGQNVTLSCEQNLNHDAMYWYRQDPGQGLRLIYYSQIVNDFQKGDIAEGYSVSREKKESFPLTVTSAQKNPTAFYLCASSTGGYENEQFFGPGTRLTVL.

The CDR3 loop is CASSLNGQDEKLFF. CDR3 nucleotide sequence: TGCGCCAGCAGCTTGAACGGGCAGGACGAAAAACTGTTTTTT. V and J are TRBV5-1 and TRBJ1-4; D unresolved. Trimming shortened V by 1 base and J by 8 bases, and 12 bases separated the two germline ends. The CDR3 contains 14 residues. The germline gives CDR1 SGHRS, CDR2 YFSETQ.

This chain uses TRBV4-1 with TRBJ1-1, with D hard to call. Germline V gene lookup returns CDR1 MGHRA and CDR2 YSYEKL. The V end was cut by 0 bases, the J end by 1 base, with 9 bases between. There are 15 residues in the CDR3. As DNA, the CDR3 is TGCGCCAGCAGCCAAGAGTCGGGTGAGAACACTGAAGCTTTCTTT. Translated: CASSQESGENTEAFF.

V and J are TRBV5-1 and TRBJ1-1, with TRBD1 as a possible D gene (6 bases). Germline-derived CDR1 and CDR2 are SGHRS and YFSETQ. The length of the CDR3 is 18 residues. Deletions cut 0 bases from V and 0 bases from J, with 18 bases between. The CDR3 reads CASSLAGGARWVNTEAFF. CDR3 DNA: TGCGCCAGCAGCTTGGCTGGGGGGGCGAGGTGGGTGAACACTGAAGCTTTCTTT. The full variable domain, in which reference TRBV5-1 and TRBJ1-1 provide the parts outside the CDR3, is KAGVTQTPRYLIKTRGQQVTLSCSPISGHRSVSWYQQTPGQGLQFLFEYFSETQRNKGNFPGRFSGRQFSNSRSEMNVSTLELGDSALYLCASSLAGGARWVNTEAFFGQGTRLTVV.

In this sample, this clone turned up a few times. This sequence joins TRBV7-6 and TRBJ2-3, with 9 bases identical to TRBD1. The CDR3 has 14 residues. Germline CDR1 SGHVS, CDR2 FNYEAQ. V lost 5 bases and J lost 3; bases outside the gene matches: 3. The DNA for the CDR3 is TGTGCCAGCAGCACGGGACAGGGAACAGATACGCAGTATTTT. Amino acid sequence: CASSTGQGTDTQYF. Full variable domain (outside the CDR3, taken from reference TRBV7-6 and TRBJ2-3): GAGVSQSPRYKVTKRGQDVALRCDPISGHVSLYWYRQALGQGPEFLTYFNYEAQQDKSGLPNDRFSAERPEGSISTLTIQRTEQRDSAMYRCASSTGQGTDTQYFGPGTRLTVL.

The J gene is TRBJ1-3, the V gene TRBV29-1; D is possibly TRBD1 (5 bases). V gave up 7 bases and J gave up 2 bases, with 6 bases separating them. From germline, CDR1 is SQVTM and CDR2 ANQGSEA. This CDR3 comprises 11 residues. This chain's CDR3 is CSGRAGNTIYF. The CDR3 bases are TGCAGCGGCAGGGCTGGAAACACCATATATTTT.

This clone appeared once. This chain uses TRBV29-1 with TRBJ1-4; a weak D match, TRBD1 (5 bases). This CDR3 spans 13 amino acids. CDR1 and CDR2 from the germline V gene are SQVTM and ANQGSEA. V lost 7 bases and J 7 bases, leaving 16 bases between the germline ends. The CDR3, as DNA: TGCAGCGCTCATGAGGGGACGTTTGAAAAACTGTTTTTT. Translation: CSAHEGTFEKLFF.

The CDR3 DNA sequence: TGTGCCAGCACCTGGGACCAGGGCTCCTACGAGCAGTACTTC. Its translation is CASTWDQGSYEQYF. The chain uses TRBV5-8 and TRBJ2-7; TRBD1 or TRBD2 may be the D gene (5 bases each). Germline CDR1 SGHTS, CDR2 YDEGEE. V gave up 6 bases and J gave up 0 bases, with 13 bases separating them. The CDR3 is made up of 14 amino acids.

This clone showed up just once. The chain recombines TRBV7-8 with TRBJ1-3, with 9 bases aligning to TRBD1. The CDR3 length is 18 residues. Trimming cost V 4 bases and J 0 bases; bases outside gene matches: 10. Germline V gives CDR1 SGHVS, CDR2 FQNEAQ. CDR3 in DNA: TGTGCCAGCAGCTGGACAGGGGTTTCTTCGGGCTCTGGAAACACCATATATTTT. It translates to CASSWTGVSSGSGNTIYF.

The J gene is TRBJ1-1, the V gene TRBV7-9, with 7 bases identical to TRBD1. Losses at the gene ends were 5 bases for V and 0 bases for J; bases not matched to a gene: 6. This CDR3 has 15 amino acids. Germline V gene lookup returns CDR1 SEHNR and CDR2 FQNEAQ (reference sequence). The CDR3 protein is CASSPPGTVNTEAFF. As DNA, the CDR3 is TGTGCCAGCAGCCCTCCTGGGACAGTGAACACTGAAGCTTTCTTT.

This clone appeared once. DNA for the CDR3: TGTGCCAGCAGCCCTGGATCGGGGGCAATATCCTACGAGCAGTACTTC. Protein sequence: CASSPGSGAISYEQYF. J is TRBJ2-7 and V is TRBV7-6; D possibly uses TRBD1 or TRBD2 (6 bases each). The CDR3 totals 16 residues. Deletions cut 5 bases from V and 1 base from J, with 18 bases between. CDR1 is SGHVS and CDR2 is FNYEAQ in the germline V gene.

The genes are TRBV7-9 and TRBJ1-3; D not resolved. Trimming took 3 bases from V and 0 from J, leaving 6 bases between them. This CDR3 spans 14 amino acids. Germline V CDR1 and CDR2: SEHNR, FQNEAQ (reference sequence). The CDR3 spells CASSFSNSGNTIYF. CDR3 DNA sequence: TGTGCCAGCAGCTTCAGTAACTCTGGAAACACCATATATTTT.

This clone was detected once. The genes are TRBV9 and TRBJ2-3; D is possibly TRBD2 (7 bases). The CDR3 runs 17 residues. Trimming left V 4 bases short and J 2 bases short, with 20 bases between. Germline V gives CDR1 SGDLS, CDR2 YYNGEE. The CDR3 DNA sequence: TGTGCCAGCAGCCCCCGACCCCGGGGGGCCGCCACAGATACGCAGTATTTT. Amino acids: CASSPRPRGAATDTQYF.

The rearrangement joins TRBV6-4 to TRBJ2-2; maybe TRBD2 (6 bases). Germline V CDR1 and CDR2: MRHNA, SNTAGT. V lost 6 bases, J lost 4 bases, and 15 bases lay in between. The CDR3 has 15 amino acids. This chain's CDR3 is CASSVNLAITGELFF. The CDR3 bases are TGTGCCAGCAGCGTAAACCTAGCGATCACCGGGGAGCTGTTTTTT.

This sequence joins TRBV7-5 and TRBJ2-5. TRBV7-5 corresponds to a pseudogene. CDR3 size: 14 residues. The CDR3 protein is CVRSLATDQETQYF. The DNA for the CDR3 is TGTGTCAGAAGCTTAGCAACGGATCAAGAGACCCAGTACTTC.

The gene calls are TRBV5-6 and TRBJ2-5; unclear D gene. The germline V gene has CDR1 SGHDT and CDR2 YYEEEE. The CDR3 contains 12 residues. The germline V and J ends were trimmed by 8 bases and 0 bases, with 8 bases remaining between them. For the CDR3, the DNA is TGTGCCAGTGGACCGAACCAAGAGACCCAGTACTTC. Residues: CASGPNQETQYF.

This clone was counted only a few times. The V and J genes are TRBV6-5 and TRBJ1-2, with TRBD1 matching over 7 bases. J was trimmed by 8 bases and V by 6 bases; bases with no gene match: 12. CDR3 length equals 14 residues. The germline gives CDR1 MNHEY, CDR2 SVGAGI. CDR3 nucleotide sequence: TGTGCCAGCAGCCGAACACAGGGGAGAGGAGGCTACACCTTC. Protein sequence: CASSRTQGRGGYTF.

This chain uses TRBV2 with TRBJ2-7; TRBD2 aligns across 7 bases. The CDR3 contains 13 residues. Germline CDR1 SNHLY, CDR2 FYNNEI. The ends lost 6 bases at V and 2 bases at J; junction bases unmatched: 4. The CDR3 DNA reads as TGTGCCAGCAGGTGGGAGGGCCCCTACGAGCAGTACTTC. It codes for CASRWEGPYEQYF.

This chain connects TRBV9 to TRBJ2-5; TRBD2 agrees at 13 bases. Germline trimming cut 2 bases from V and 3 bases from J; bases unmatched to any gene: 4. In germline, CDR1 is SGDLS, CDR2 YYNGEE. The CDR3 totals 16 residues. CDR3 region: CASSVTSGGFKETQYF. The DNA of the CDR3 is TGTGCCAGCAGCGTGACTAGCGGGGGGTTTAAAGAGACCCAGTACTTC.

The chain carries TRBV10-3 and TRBJ2-5; 8 bases agree with TRBD1. Germline values: CDR1 ENHRY, CDR2 SYGVKD. V shed 7 bases and J 1 base; nucleotides not matched to a gene: 8. There are 15 residues in the CDR3. The DNA of the CDR3 is TGTGCCATCAAGGACAGGGCCGGCACCCAAGAGACCCAGTACTTC. It translates to CAIKDRAGTQETQYF.

V and J are TRBV6-6 and TRBJ2-3; the match to TRBD2 covers 11 bases. Looked up from germline, CDR1 is MNHNY and CDR2 is SVGAGI (reference sequence). CDR3 length: 14 amino acids. The junction had 4 bases not matched to a gene; V was cut back by 8 bases and J by 3 bases. CDR3 protein: CASLAGGPTDTQYF. CDR3 DNA sequence: TGTGCCAGCTTAGCGGGGGGGCCGACAGATACGCAGTATTTT.

This chain links TRBV6-1 with TRBJ2-1; D may be TRBD2 (5 bases). CDR1 MNHNS and CDR2 SASEGT come from the germline V gene. CDR3 length: 12 amino acids. V gave up 6 bases and J gave up 6 bases, with 9 bases separating them. As DNA, the CDR3 is TGTGCCAGCAGGGACTTACTCAATGAGCAGTTCTTC. Translation: CASRDLLNEQFF.

The chain employs TRBV30 and TRBJ2-5; no clear D. CDR1 is GTSNPN, CDR2 SVGIG, per germline (reference sequence). This CDR3 spans 11 amino acids. Trimming pared 0 bases from V and 3 bases from J, leaving 2 bases between. CDR3 DNA: TGTGCCTGGAGTGTGAAAGAGACCCAGTACTTC. Amino acid sequence: CAWSVKETQYF.

V and J are TRBV19 and TRBJ1-1; no definite D call. Germline V gives CDR1 LNHDA, CDR2 SQIVND (reference sequence). V was trimmed by 4 bases and J by 7 bases, leaving 16 bases between them. The CDR3 covers 14 residues. This CDR3 reads CASSSQEGLVEAFF. DNA for the CDR3: TGTGCCAGTAGTAGCCAGGAGGGTCTTGTTGAAGCTTTCTTT. Filled out from reference TRBV19 and TRBJ1-1, the complete variable domain reads DGGITQSPKYLFRKEGQNVTLSCEQNLNHDAMYWYRQDPGQGLRLIYYSQIVNDFQKGDIAEGYSVSREKKESFPLTVTSAQKNPTAFYLCASSSQEGLVEAFFGQGTRLTVV.

The chain has TRBV4-2 and TRBJ2-2, with 16 bases aligning to TRBD2. The CDR3 extends over 17 amino acids. Germline V lookup: CDR1 LGHNA, CDR2 YNFKEQ. V shed 3 bases and J 4 bases; nucleotides not matched to a gene: 2. The CDR3 reads CASSQGLAGGVTGELFF. CDR3 nucleotides: TGTGCCAGCAGCCAGGGACTAGCGGGGGGGGTCACCGGGGAGCTGTTTTTT.

The rearrangement joins TRBV19 to TRBJ2-7; 7 nucleotides match TRBD1. The CDR3 is 14 amino acids. Unmatched junction bases numbered 6, after V lost 5 bases and J lost 2 bases. The germline CDR1 and CDR2 sequences are LNHDA and SQIVND (reference sequence). CDR3 coding DNA: TGTGCCAGTAGTTCGAGGACAGGCCCCTACGAGCAGTACTTC. Translated, it gives CASSSRTGPYEQYF.